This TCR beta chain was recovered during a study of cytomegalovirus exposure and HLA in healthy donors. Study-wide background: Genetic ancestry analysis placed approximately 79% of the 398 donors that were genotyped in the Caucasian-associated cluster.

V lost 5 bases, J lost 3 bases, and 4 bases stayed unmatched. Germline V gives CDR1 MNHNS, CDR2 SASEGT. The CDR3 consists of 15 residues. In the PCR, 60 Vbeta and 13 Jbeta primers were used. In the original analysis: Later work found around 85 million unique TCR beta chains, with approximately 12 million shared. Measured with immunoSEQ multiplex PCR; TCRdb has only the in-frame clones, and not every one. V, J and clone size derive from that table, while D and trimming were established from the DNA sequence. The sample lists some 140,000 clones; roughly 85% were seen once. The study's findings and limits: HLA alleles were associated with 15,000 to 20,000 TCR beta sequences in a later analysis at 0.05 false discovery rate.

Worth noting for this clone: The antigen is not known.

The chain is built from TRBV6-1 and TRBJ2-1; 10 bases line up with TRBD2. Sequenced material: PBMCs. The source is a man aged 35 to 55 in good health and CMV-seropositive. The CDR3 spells CASSPTSGNYNEQFF. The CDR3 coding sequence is TGTGCCAGCAGTCCAACTAGCGGGAACTACAATGAGCAGTTCTTC.